This T cell receptor beta chain was obtained from a study of blood T cell repertoires in COVID-19. Across the study: Sources were T cells, B-cell-depleted T cells, or PBMCs; the material itself was cDNA or gDNA.

The CDR3 is 16 residues long. Unmatched junction bases numbered 9, after V lost 4 bases and J lost 3 bases. The V gene's germline CDR1 is SGHRS and CDR2 YFSETQ. This table comes from immunoSEQ multiplex PCR, and its TCRdb copy is limited to in-frame clones, with some not included. The sample contains approximately 180,000 clones, roughly 82% of which appear only once. Participants' reported clinical history set cohort assignment. V usage is TRBV5-1 and J usage is TRBJ2-7, with 11 bases fitting TRBD2. The sequencing input was PBMCs or T cells enriched from blood (not recorded which). The clonotype comes from a woman aged 60-75 years with acute COVID-19. This chain's CDR3 is CASSAGTSGSVYEQYF. For the CDR3, the DNA is TGCGCCAGCAGCGCCGGGACTAGCGGCTCCGTCTACGAGCAGTACTTC.